Listed below are T cell receptor beta chains from one sample, sequenced in a study of spatial heterogeneity in lung cancer. TCRdb recomputed calls from the 5' RACE reads with MiXCR, one row per CDR3 protein. This sample has about 50,000 distinct CDR3 sequences, with roughly 7.4% found just once. The sequencing used PBMCs, collected at follow-up. These receptor sequences come from a female donor with early-stage non-small cell lung cancer. The CDR3 runs from the conserved cysteine through the conserved F or W. The order of the fields is D gene, V gene, J gene, clone size, CDR3 protein, CDR3 DNA. The D gene is left open where the match is weak. Expanded clones are given a class, and other clones once, few, many or no size at all.

>TRBD2|TRBV7-2|TRBJ2-3|many
CASSFSGGAADTQYF
TGTGCCAGCAGCTTTAGCGGGGGGGCCGCAGATACGCAGTATTTT
>TRBD1|TRBV7-9|TRBJ1-1|few
CASSFEGTGQATEAFF
TGTGCCAGCAGCTTCGAGGGGACAGGGCAGGCCACTGAAGCTTTCTTT
>TRBD1|TRBV2|TRBJ1-6|few
CASSELQGVGPLHF
TGTGCCAGCAGTGAATTACAGGGGGTTGGTCCCCTCCACTTT
>TRBD1|TRBV3-1|TRBJ1-2|many
CASSQWARGLVGYTF
TGTGCCAGCAGCCAATGGGCCAGGGGGCTCGTTGGCTACACCTTC
>.|TRBV5-5|TRBJ1-1|.
CASSSATHGGMIEAFF
TGTGCCAGCAGCTCGGCTACACATGGGGGGATGATTGAAGCTTTCTTT
>.|TRBV6-2/TRBV6-3|TRBJ2-5|.
CASSFPTVSPNF
TGTGCCAGCAGCTTCCCAACAGTATCCCCAAACTTC
>.|TRBV6-6|TRBJ2-5|.
CASSYESDAQYF
TGTGCCAGCAGTTATGAAAGCGACGCCCAGTACTTC
>TRBD2|TRBV9|TRBJ2-3|few
CASSVNAGGPDTQYF
TGTGCCAGCAGCGTAAATGCGGGGGGGCCGGATACGCAGTATTTT
>TRBD1|TRBV5-6|TRBJ1-5|.
CASSRYTGDSNQPQHF
TGTGCCAGCAGCCGATATACAGGGGATAGCAATCAGCCCCAGCATTTT
>.|TRBV28|TRBJ1-1|.
CASSTGTADTEAFF
TGTGCCAGCAGCACCGGGACTGCGGACACTGAAGCTTTCTTT
>TRBD1|TRBV28|TRBJ2-2|many
CASYTLTGFPGELFF
TGTGCCAGCTATACACTGACAGGGTTCCCCGGGGAGCTGTTTTTT
>.|TRBV25-1|TRBJ2-5|many
CASRGNQETQYF
TGTGCCAGCAGGGGCAACCAAGAGACCCAGTACTTC
>.|TRBV7-7|TRBJ1-1|.
CVSSLGLWTEAFF
TGTGTCAGCAGCTTGGGGCTATGGACTGAAGCTTTCTTT
>.|TRBV6-1|TRBJ2-5|.
CASRSQIWQETQYF
TGTGCCAGCAGGAGCCAGATTTGGCAAGAGACCCAGTACTTC
>TRBD1|TRBV5-1|TRBJ1-1|many
CASSLGGDGTEAFF
TGCGCCAGCAGCTTAGGGGGCGATGGTACTGAAGCTTTCTTT
>.|TRBV7-2|TRBJ1-1|few
CASSFGRNTEAFF
TGTGCCAGCAGCTTCGGGAGGAACACTGAAGCTTTCTTT
>.|TRBV7-9|TRBJ2-3|many
CASSLVVGTRSADTQYF
TGTGCCAGCAGCTTAGTAGTAGGTACCCGATCAGCAGATACGCAGTATTTT
>TRBD1|TRBV4-1|TRBJ1-2|few
CASSQDSHTGDVGYTF
TGCGCCAGCAGCCAAGATTCTCACACAGGGGACGTTGGCTACACCTTC
>.|TRBV19|TRBJ2-1|many
CASIPTGHDPYNEQFF
TGTGCCAGTATCCCGACAGGACACGACCCTTACAATGAGCAGTTCTTC
>.|TRBV7-8|TRBJ1-5|many
CASSLSGFDQPQHF
TGTGCCAGCAGCTTATCAGGGTTTGATCAGCCCCAGCATTTT
>TRBD1|TRBV4-3|TRBJ1-2|.
CASSQEGQTNYGYTF
TGCGCCAGCAGCCAAGAGGGACAGACCAACTATGGCTACACCTTC
>.|TRBV3-1|TRBJ2-2|few
CASSDRLGRNTGELFF
TGTGCCAGCAGTGATAGACTAGGTCGGAACACCGGGGAGCTGTTTTTT
>TRBD2|TRBV3-1|TRBJ2-5|few
CASSQRGTSGSKTQYF
TGTGCCAGCAGCCAAAGGGGGACTAGCGGGAGTAAGACCCAGTACTTC
>.|TRBV2|TRBJ1-1|.
CASRREESAPEAFF
TGTGCCAGCAGGAGGGAGGAAAGCGCCCCTGAAGCTTTCTTT
>.|TRBV10-1|TRBJ1-1|.
CASSESRGLSQAFF
TGCGCCAGCAGTGAGTCGAGGGGTTTATCGCAAGCTTTCTTT
>.|TRBV29-1|TRBJ2-1|many
CSVRTEPGNTEQFF
TGCAGCGTCCGGACAGAACCAGGGAACACTGAGCAGTTCTTC
>TRBD2|TRBV5-1|TRBJ2-1|.
CASSLAPTGGGYNEQFF
TGCGCCAGCAGCTTGGCCCCCACGGGCGGGGGATACAATGAGCAGTTCTTC